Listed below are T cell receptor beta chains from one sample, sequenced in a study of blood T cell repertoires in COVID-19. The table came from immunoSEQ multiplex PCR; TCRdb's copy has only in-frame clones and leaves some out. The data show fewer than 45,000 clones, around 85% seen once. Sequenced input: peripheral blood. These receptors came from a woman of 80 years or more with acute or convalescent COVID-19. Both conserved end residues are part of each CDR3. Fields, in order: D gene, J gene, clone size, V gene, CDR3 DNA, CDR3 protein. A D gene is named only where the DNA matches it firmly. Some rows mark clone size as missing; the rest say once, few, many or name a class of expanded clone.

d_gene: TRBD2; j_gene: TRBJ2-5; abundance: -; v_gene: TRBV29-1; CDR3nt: TGCAGCGTTGAGGCTAGCGGTGTAGGGGAGACCCAGTACTTC; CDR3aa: CSVEASGVGETQYF
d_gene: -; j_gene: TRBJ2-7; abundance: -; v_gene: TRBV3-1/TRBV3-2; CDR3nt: TGTGCCAGCAGCCATTCTAGCACCGAGCAGTACTTC; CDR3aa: CASSHSSTEQYF
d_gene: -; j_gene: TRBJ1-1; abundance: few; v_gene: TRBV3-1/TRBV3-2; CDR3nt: TGTGCCAGCAGCCAAGATACCAGGAACACTGAAGCTTTCTTT; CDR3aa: CASSQDTRNTEAFF
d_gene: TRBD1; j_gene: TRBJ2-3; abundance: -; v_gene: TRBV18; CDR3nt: TGTGCCAGCTCACCGCCCACAGGGGGCGTCAGTGGAGATACGCAGTATTTT; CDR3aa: CASSPPTGGVSGDTQYF
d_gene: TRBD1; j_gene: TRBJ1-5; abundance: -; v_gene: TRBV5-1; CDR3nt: TGCGCCAGCAGCCCCGGGACAGGGAGCCGTCAGCCCCAGCATTTT; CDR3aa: CASSPGTGSRQPQHF
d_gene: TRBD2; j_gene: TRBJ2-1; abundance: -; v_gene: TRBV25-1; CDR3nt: TGTGCCAGCAGTGAATTGAGTAGCGGGACTGGTAATGAGCAGTTCTTC; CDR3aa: CASSELSSGTGNEQFF
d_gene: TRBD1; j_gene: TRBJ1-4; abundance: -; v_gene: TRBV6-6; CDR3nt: TGTGCCAGCAGGGGACAGGGGATTCATAATGAAAAACTGTTTTTT; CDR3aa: CASRGQGIHNEKLFF
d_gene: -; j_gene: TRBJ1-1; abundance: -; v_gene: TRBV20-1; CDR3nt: TGCAGTGCTAGTGTAGAGGCGATGAACACTGAAGCTTTCTTT; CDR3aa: CSASVEAMNTEAFF
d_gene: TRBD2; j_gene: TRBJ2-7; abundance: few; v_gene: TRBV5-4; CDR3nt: TGTGCCAGCAGCTCCGGGAGGGCCCAACTCTACGAGCAGTACTTC; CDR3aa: CASSSGRAQLYEQYF
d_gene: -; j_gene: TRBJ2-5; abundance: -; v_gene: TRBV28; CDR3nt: TGTGCCAGCATCCGAGGGGGGGCTAACCCCGTAGAGACCCAGTACTTC; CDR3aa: CASIRGGANPVETQYF
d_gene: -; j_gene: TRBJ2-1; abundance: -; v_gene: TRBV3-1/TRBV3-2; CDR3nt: TGTGCCAGCAGCCAACGACGGGTAGGGGGTGGCAATGAGCAGTTCTTC; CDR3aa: CASSQRRVGGGNEQFF
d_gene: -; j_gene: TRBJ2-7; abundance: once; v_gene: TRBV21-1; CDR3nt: TGTGCCAGCAGCAAACGGGGACAACGAAGCCTACTTTCCTACGAGCAGTACTTC; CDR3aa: CASSKRGQRSLLSYEQYF
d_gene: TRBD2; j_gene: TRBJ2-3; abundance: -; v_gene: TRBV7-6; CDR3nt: TGTGCCAGCAGCTTAGGTCGACTAGCGGGAGGTGCAGATACGCAGTATTTT; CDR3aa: CASSLGRLAGGADTQYF
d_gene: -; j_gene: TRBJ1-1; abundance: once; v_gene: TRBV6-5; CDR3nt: TGTGCCAGCAGTCCCCTGGGCTCGGACACTGAAGCTTTCTTT; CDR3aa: CASSPLGSDTEAFF
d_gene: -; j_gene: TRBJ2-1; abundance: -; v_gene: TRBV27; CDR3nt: TGTGCCAGCAGTTTCGGGGGTCCCTACAATGAGCAGTTCTTC; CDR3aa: CASSFGGPYNEQFF
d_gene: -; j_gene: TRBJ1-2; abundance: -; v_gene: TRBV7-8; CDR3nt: TGTGCCAGCAGCTCATTACCCGGGGACTTTGGTGGCTACACCTTC; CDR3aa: CASSSLPGDFGGYTF
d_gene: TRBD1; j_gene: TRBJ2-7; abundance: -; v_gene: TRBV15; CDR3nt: TGTGCCACCAGCAGGGGACAGGGTGGCTCCTACGAGCAGTACTTC; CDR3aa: CATSRGQGGSYEQYF
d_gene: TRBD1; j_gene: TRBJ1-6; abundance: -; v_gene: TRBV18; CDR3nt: TGTGCCAGCTCACGGGACAGGGGTTATAATTCACCCCTCCACTTT; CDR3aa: CASSRDRGYNSPLHF
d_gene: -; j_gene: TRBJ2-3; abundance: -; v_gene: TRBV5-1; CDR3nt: TGCGCCAGCAGCTTGGGAGGACAAAGCACAGATACGCAGTATTTT; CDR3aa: CASSLGGQSTDTQYF
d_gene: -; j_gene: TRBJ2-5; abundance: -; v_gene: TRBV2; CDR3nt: TGTGCCAGCAGCGTCAACATCCAAGAGACCCAGTACTTC; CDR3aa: CASSVNIQETQYF
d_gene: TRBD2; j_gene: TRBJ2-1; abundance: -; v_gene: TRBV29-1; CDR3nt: TGCAGCGTCGCCGGGACGGGAGGGCTGTGGATCTTC; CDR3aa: CSVAGTGGLWIF
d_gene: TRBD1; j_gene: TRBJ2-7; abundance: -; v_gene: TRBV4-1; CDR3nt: TGCGCCAGCAGCCCACAGGGGTTCTCCTACGAGCAGTACTTC; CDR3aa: CASSPQGFSYEQYF
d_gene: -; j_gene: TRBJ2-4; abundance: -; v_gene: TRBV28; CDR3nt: TGTGCCAGCAGTTTAGTTTCTTGGGGCGACCTAGCCAAAAACATTCAGTACTTC; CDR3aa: CASSLVSWGDLAKNIQYF
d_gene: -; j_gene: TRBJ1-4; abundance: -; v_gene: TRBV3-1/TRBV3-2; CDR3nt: TGTGCCAGCAGCCAGGGGGCAAGGGAAAAACTGTTTTTT; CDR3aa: CASSQGAREKLFF
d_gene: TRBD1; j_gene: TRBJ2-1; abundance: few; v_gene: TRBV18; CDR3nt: TGTGCCAGCTCAGTGGTAGGACAGGGCAATGAGCAGTTCTTC; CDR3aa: CASSVVGQGNEQFF
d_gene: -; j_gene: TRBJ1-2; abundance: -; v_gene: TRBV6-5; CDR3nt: TGTGCCAGCAGTTATCAGGGATGGGGTGGCTACACCTTC; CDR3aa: CASSYQGWGGYTF
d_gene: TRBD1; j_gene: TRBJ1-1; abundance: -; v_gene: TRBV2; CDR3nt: TGTGCCAGCAGTGGACAGGGCTTTGGCACTGAAGCTTTCTTT; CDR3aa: CASSGQGFGTEAFF
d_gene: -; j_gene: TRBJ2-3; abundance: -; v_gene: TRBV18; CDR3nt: TGTGCCAGCTCACCGCTCCCGGGCACAGATACGCAGTATTTT; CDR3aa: CASSPLPGTDTQYF
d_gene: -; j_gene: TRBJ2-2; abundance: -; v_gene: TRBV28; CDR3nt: TGTGCCAGCAGCTCCCCCGGCGGGAACACCGGGGAGCTGTTTTTT; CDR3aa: CASSSPGGNTGELFF
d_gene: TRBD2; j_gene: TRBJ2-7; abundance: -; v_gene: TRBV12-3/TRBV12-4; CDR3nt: TGTGCCAGCAGTTTGGGGGGGTCGTTCGAGCAGTACTTC; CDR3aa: CASSLGGSFEQYF
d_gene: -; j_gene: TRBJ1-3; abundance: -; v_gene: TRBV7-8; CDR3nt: TGTGCCAGCAGCTTAGAGGTCCGGTCGGGAGGAAACACCATATATTTT; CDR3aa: CASSLEVRSGGNTIYF
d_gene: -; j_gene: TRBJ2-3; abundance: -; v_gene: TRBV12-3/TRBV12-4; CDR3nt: TGTGCCAGCAGTCTCCCCACTGATACGCAGTATTTT; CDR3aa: CASSLPTDTQYF
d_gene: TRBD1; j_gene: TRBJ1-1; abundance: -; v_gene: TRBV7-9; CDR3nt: TGTGCCAGCAGCTTCTGGACAGGGGAAACTGAAGCTTTCTTT; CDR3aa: CASSFWTGETEAFF
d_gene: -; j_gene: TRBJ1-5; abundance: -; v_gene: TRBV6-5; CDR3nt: TGTGCCAGCAGTTACTCGGGGGCAGAGCAGCCCCAGCATTTT; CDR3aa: CASSYSGAEQPQHF
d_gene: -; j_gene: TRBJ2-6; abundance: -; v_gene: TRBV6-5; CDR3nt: TGTGCCAGCAGGCCAGGCATCTCTGGGGCCAACGTCCTGACTTTC; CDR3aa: CASRPGISGANVLTF
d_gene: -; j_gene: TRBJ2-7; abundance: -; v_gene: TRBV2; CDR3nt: TGTGCCAGCAGGGGGGGGCACCGGGTGGGCTCCTACGAGCAGTACTTC; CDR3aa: CASRGGHRVGSYEQYF
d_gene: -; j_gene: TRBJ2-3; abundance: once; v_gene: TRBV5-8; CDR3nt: TGTGCCAGCATTCCCAGGTACACAGATACGCAGTATTTT; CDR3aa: CASIPRYTDTQYF
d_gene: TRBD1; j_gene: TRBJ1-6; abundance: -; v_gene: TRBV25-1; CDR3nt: TGTGCCAGCAGTGAATACGGGACAGGGCGTAATTCACCCCTCCACTTT; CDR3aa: CASSEYGTGRNSPLHF
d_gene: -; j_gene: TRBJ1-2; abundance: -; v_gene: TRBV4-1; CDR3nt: TGCGCCAGCAGCCATCTAGCAAAAAACAGGGTCTTCGACTATGGCTACACCTTC; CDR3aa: CASSHLAKNRVFDYGYTF
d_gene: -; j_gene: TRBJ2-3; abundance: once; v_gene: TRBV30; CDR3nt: TGTGCCTGGAGGGCAGGGGCTAGCACAGATACGCAGTATTTT; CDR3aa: CAWRAGASTDTQYF